This is a list of T cell receptor beta chains from one sample in a study of blood T cell repertoires in COVID-19. The protocol was immunoSEQ multiplex PCR, while the TCRdb copy is restricted to in-frame clones and leaves out a portion. The table lists around 200,000 clones, around four fifths of them singletons. Sequencing was carried out using peripheral blood. These receptors came from a woman aged 80 or over with active or convalescent COVID-19. The CDR3 runs from the conserved cysteine through the conserved F or W. A D gene is named only where the DNA matches it firmly. Clone size is stated in some rows and not others, as once, few, many or a class when expanded.

v_gene	d_gene	j_gene	abundance	len	CDR3nt	CDR3aa
TRBV4-2	.	TRBJ2-1	.	15	TGTGCCAGCAGCCCGACGGTTTGGGAGTACAATGAGCAGTTCTTC	CASSPTVWEYNEQFF
TRBV11-2	.	TRBJ2-1	.	14	TGTGCCAGCAGCTTAGATTACCAGTACAATGAGCAGTTCTTC	CASSLDYQYNEQFF
TRBV6-5	.	TRBJ1-1	few	13	TGTGCCAGCAGGGCCGAGAGGTACACTGAAGCTTTCTTT	CASRAERYTEAFF
TRBV6-1	.	TRBJ2-1	.	15	TGTGCCAGCAGTGAATGGGGGGACAGCTACAATGAGCAGTTCTTC	CASSEWGDSYNEQFF
TRBV11-3	.	TRBJ2-1	.	14	TGTGCCAGCAGCTCCTCTTCCCTCGGCGGTGAGCAGTTCTTC	CASSSSSLGGEQFF
TRBV5-1	TRBD1	TRBJ2-3	.	13	TGCGCCAGCCAAAACCAGGGGGCAGATACGCAGTATTTT	CASQNQGADTQYF
TRBV5-1	.	TRBJ1-1	once	13	TGCGCCAGCAGCTTGGTGCGTAACACTGAAGCTTTCTTT	CASSLVRNTEAFF
TRBV28	TRBD1	TRBJ2-5	.	14	TGTGCCAGCAGTTTCCAGGGGGCCGGGGAGACCCAGTACTTC	CASSFQGAGETQYF
TRBV6-5	.	TRBJ1-3	.	14	TGTGCCAGCAGTCCAGACAGCTCTGGAAACACCATATATTTT	CASSPDSSGNTIYF
TRBV29-1	TRBD1	TRBJ2-3	.	14	TGCAGCGTCGAGGTGGGACAGTACACAGATACGCAGTATTTT	CSVEVGQYTDTQYF
TRBV2	TRBD2	TRBJ2-5	once	13	TGTGCCAGCAGTCGGGGGGTCCAAGAGACCCAGTACTTC	CASSRGVQETQYF
TRBV12-3/TRBV12-4	.	TRBJ1-2	.	13	TGTGCCAGCAGTTTACAGGGGTCCTATGGCTACACCTTC	CASSLQGSYGYTF
TRBV11-2	.	TRBJ1-6	many	14	TGTGCCAGCAGCTTAGAGGGGTTAGCGACACCCCTCCACTTT	CASSLEGLATPLHF
TRBV27	TRBD1	TRBJ1-1	.	14	TGTGCCAGCAGGTGGGACAGGGGCGGCACTGAAGCTTTCTTT	CASRWDRGGTEAFF
TRBV5-6	.	TRBJ2-3	.	19	TGTGCCAGCAGCGGTTCTGTAACAGTCAGATTAACTAGCACAGATACGCAGTATTTT	CASSGSVTVRLTSTDTQYF
TRBV7-2	.	TRBJ1-5	.	13	TGTGCCAGCAGCTTAGGAACGTGGAGACCCCAGCATTTT	CASSLGTWRPQHF
TRBV4-1	.	TRBJ2-7	.	17	TGCGCCAGCAGCCAAGAATGGGGGCAGGCGGATCGATACGAGCAGTACTTC	CASSQEWGQADRYEQYF
TRBV28	.	TRBJ2-7	.	14	TGTGCCAGCAGTTTATCAGGGCTCTCCTACGAGCAGTACTTC	CASSLSGLSYEQYF
TRBV6-5	TRBD1	TRBJ1-1	.	13	TGTGCCACTCAGGCCAGGGGGTGGACTGAAGCTTTCTTT	CATQARGWTEAFF